These T cell receptor beta chains were read from a single sample in a study of cytomegalovirus exposure and HLA in healthy donors. Produced via immunoSEQ multiplex PCR; TCRdb's table is partial and in-frame only. The table shows about 110,000 clones, with about 92% occurring only once. The sequencing input was PBMCs. The source of these receptors is a woman younger than 30 in good health and CMV-seronegative. Each CDR3 is given with its conserved first and last residue. D genes are given only for firm matches. Some rows have no size entry. The others give once, few or many, or a class for an expanded clone.

clone size: -; V gene: TRBV5-1; J gene: TRBJ1-6; D gene: -; CDR3 DNA: TGCGCCAGCAGCCCCCAGCGGGGACCGAATTCACCCCTCCACTTT; CDR3 protein: CASSPQRGPNSPLHF
clone size: -; V gene: TRBV6-6; J gene: TRBJ1-4; D gene: -; CDR3 DNA: TGTGCCAGCAGTTCCCACAGGGATGAAAAACTGTTTTTT; CDR3 protein: CASSSHRDEKLFF
clone size: -; V gene: TRBV5-5; J gene: TRBJ2-3; D gene: -; CDR3 DNA: TGTGCCAGCAGCGATCTGGCCGGCACAGATACGCAGTATTTT; CDR3 protein: CASSDLAGTDTQYF
clone size: -; V gene: TRBV7-6; J gene: TRBJ2-7; D gene: TRBD2; CDR3 DNA: TGTGCCAGCAGCCGACTAGCGGGGGGGACCAACGAGCAGTACTTC; CDR3 protein: CASSRLAGGTNEQYF
clone size: -; V gene: TRBV30; J gene: TRBJ2-5; D gene: -; CDR3 DNA: TGTGCCTGGAGTCGGCAGGGAGAGACCCAGTACTTC; CDR3 protein: CAWSRQGETQYF
clone size: -; V gene: TRBV7-2; J gene: TRBJ2-3; D gene: -; CDR3 DNA: TGTGCCAGCAGCTTAGCGCTAATGGATACGCAGTATTTT; CDR3 protein: CASSLALMDTQYF
clone size: -; V gene: TRBV18; J gene: TRBJ2-5; D gene: -; CDR3 DNA: TGTGCCAGCTCACCACTCGCGGACTCCCAAGAGACCCAGTACTTC; CDR3 protein: CASSPLADSQETQYF
clone size: -; V gene: TRBV30; J gene: TRBJ2-3; D gene: TRBD2; CDR3 DNA: TGTGCCTGGGACTTAGCGGGAGCCCTACATACGCAGTATTTT; CDR3 protein: CAWDLAGALHTQYF
clone size: -; V gene: TRBV9; J gene: TRBJ1-2; D gene: TRBD1; CDR3 DNA: TGTGCCAGCAGCCCAACAGGGGGGGGCTACACCTTC; CDR3 protein: CASSPTGGGYTF
clone size: -; V gene: TRBV5-1; J gene: TRBJ2-1; D gene: -; CDR3 DNA: TGCGCCAGCTCCAATGCGGGACAGTACAATGAGCAGTTCTTC; CDR3 protein: CASSNAGQYNEQFF
clone size: -; V gene: TRBV6-6; J gene: TRBJ1-5; D gene: -; CDR3 DNA: TGTGCCAGCAGTTACGGTCAGGGTAACAATCAGCCCCAGCATTTT; CDR3 protein: CASSYGQGNNQPQHF
clone size: -; V gene: TRBV20-1; J gene: TRBJ2-3; D gene: -; CDR3 DNA: TGCAGTGCTTCGCCAGGAGATACGCAGTATTTT; CDR3 protein: CSASPGDTQYF
clone size: -; V gene: TRBV27; J gene: TRBJ2-4; D gene: TRBD1; CDR3 DNA: TGTGCCAGCCGAACCACAGGGGGCTCCAAAAACATTCAGTACTTC; CDR3 protein: CASRTTGGSKNIQYF
clone size: -; V gene: TRBV6-5; J gene: TRBJ1-1; D gene: -; CDR3 DNA: TGTGCCAGCAGACGCGGGGACTCTGAAGCTTTCTTT; CDR3 protein: CASRRGDSEAFF
clone size: -; V gene: TRBV5-1; J gene: TRBJ1-2; D gene: TRBD1; CDR3 DNA: TGCGCCAGCAGCTTGGGTAGACAGGGCGCGCGTGGCTACACCTTC; CDR3 protein: CASSLGRQGARGYTF
clone size: -; V gene: TRBV10-2; J gene: TRBJ2-3; D gene: -; CDR3 DNA: TGCGCCAGCAGTGGGTCGGGCGTCAGCACAGATACGCAGTATTTT; CDR3 protein: CASSGSGVSTDTQYF
clone size: -; V gene: TRBV18; J gene: TRBJ1-3; D gene: -; CDR3 DNA: TGTGCCAGCTCACATTTAGCTACAGGAAACTCTGGAAACACCATATATTTT; CDR3 protein: CASSHLATGNSGNTIYF
clone size: -; V gene: TRBV9; J gene: TRBJ1-3; D gene: -; CDR3 DNA: TGTGCCAGCACCACCATGCCGGCAGTCCCGGGGGCCATATATTTT; CDR3 protein: CASTTMPAVPGAIYF
clone size: -; V gene: TRBV7-2; J gene: TRBJ2-7; D gene: TRBD2; CDR3 DNA: TGTGCCAGCAGCCCGCAGCGGGAGATAGGCGAGCAGTACTTC; CDR3 protein: CASSPQREIGEQYF
clone size: -; V gene: TRBV11-2; J gene: TRBJ1-1; D gene: TRBD1; CDR3 DNA: TGTGCCAGCAGCGGACACAGGGGGCCCTTTAGGTTGAACACTGAAGCTTTCTTT; CDR3 protein: CASSGHRGPFRLNTEAFF
clone size: -; V gene: TRBV5-4; J gene: TRBJ2-2; D gene: TRBD1; CDR3 DNA: TGTGCCAGCAGCGGCGGGACAGGGGGCACCGGGGAGCTGTTTTTT; CDR3 protein: CASSGGTGGTGELFF
clone size: -; V gene: TRBV27; J gene: TRBJ1-5; D gene: -; CDR3 DNA: TGTGCCAGCAGTTTAAATTCTAGATTCCAGCCCCAGCATTTT; CDR3 protein: CASSLNSRFQPQHF
clone size: -; V gene: TRBV11-3; J gene: TRBJ1-1; D gene: -; CDR3 DNA: TGTGCCAGCAGCTTACAGGGTCTGAACACTGAAGCTTTCTTT; CDR3 protein: CASSLQGLNTEAFF
clone size: -; V gene: TRBV27; J gene: TRBJ2-7; D gene: TRBD1; CDR3 DNA: TGTGCCAGTACCGGGACAGCCTACGAGCAGTACTTC; CDR3 protein: CASTGTAYEQYF
clone size: once; V gene: TRBV23-1; J gene: TRBJ1-2; D gene: -; CDR3 DNA: TGCGCCAGCAGTCAAGGGAACAGGGTTCGGCGCTACACCTTC; CDR3 protein: CASSQGNRVRRYTF
clone size: -; V gene: TRBV20-1; J gene: TRBJ1-1; D gene: -; CDR3 DNA: TGCAGGGTCGGAGGAGAAGCTTTCTTT; CDR3 protein: CRVGGEAFF
clone size: many; V gene: TRBV11-1; J gene: TRBJ1-2; D gene: -; CDR3 DNA: TGTGCCAGCAGCCCCAGCACGGGGATGGACTATGGCTACACCTTC; CDR3 protein: CASSPSTGMDYGYTF
clone size: -; V gene: TRBV2; J gene: TRBJ2-5; D gene: -; CDR3 DNA: TGTGCCAGCAGTGCAGTTATGGAAGAGACCCAGTACTTC; CDR3 protein: CASSAVMEETQYF
clone size: -; V gene: TRBV7-6; J gene: TRBJ2-5; D gene: -; CDR3 DNA: TGTGCCAGCAGCTTGGAAAGAGCGCGGGGTCGAGAGACCCAGTACTTC; CDR3 protein: CASSLERARGRETQYF
clone size: -; V gene: TRBV6-5; J gene: TRBJ2-3; D gene: -; CDR3 DNA: TGTGCCAGCAGTTACAAGGGGGAATCAACAGATACGCAGTATTTT; CDR3 protein: CASSYKGESTDTQYF
clone size: -; V gene: TRBV13; J gene: TRBJ2-1; D gene: TRBD1; CDR3 DNA: TGTGCCAGCAGCCCGGGACAGGGGGCGGTCAATGAGCAGTTCTTC; CDR3 protein: CASSPGQGAVNEQFF
clone size: few; V gene: TRBV11-2; J gene: TRBJ1-1; D gene: -; CDR3 DNA: TGTGCCAGCAGTCTATCGGAGGGGAACACTGAAGCTTTCTTT; CDR3 protein: CASSLSEGNTEAFF
clone size: once; V gene: TRBV4-1; J gene: TRBJ2-7; D gene: TRBD1; CDR3 DNA: TGCGCCAGCAGCCACGGACAGGGCAACTACGAGCAGTACTTC; CDR3 protein: CASSHGQGNYEQYF
clone size: -; V gene: TRBV11-2; J gene: TRBJ1-2; D gene: -; CDR3 DNA: TGTGCCAGCAGCTTAGGTCTTCGGGAGCCCTACTATGGCTACACCTTC; CDR3 protein: CASSLGLREPYYGYTF
clone size: -; V gene: TRBV15; J gene: TRBJ2-1; D gene: TRBD2; CDR3 DNA: TGTGCCACCAGCAGGGGACTAGCGGGTAACAATGAGCAGTTCTTC; CDR3 protein: CATSRGLAGNNEQFF
clone size: -; V gene: TRBV28; J gene: TRBJ1-5; D gene: TRBD1; CDR3 DNA: TGTGCCAGCAGTTTACAGGGGGGTAGCAATCAGCCCCAGCATTTT; CDR3 protein: CASSLQGGSNQPQHF
clone size: -; V gene: TRBV6-5; J gene: TRBJ1-1; D gene: -; CDR3 DNA: TGTGCCAGCGGTTCGGTGAACACTGAAGCTTTCTTT; CDR3 protein: CASGSVNTEAFF
clone size: -; V gene: TRBV11-3; J gene: TRBJ2-7; D gene: -; CDR3 DNA: TGTGCCAGCAGCTCGTACAACCAGGGCGAGCAGTACTTC; CDR3 protein: CASSSYNQGEQYF
clone size: -; V gene: TRBV10-1; J gene: TRBJ2-1; D gene: -; CDR3 DNA: TGCGCCAGCAGTGAAAATAGCCGCCCGAATGAGCAGTTCTTC; CDR3 protein: CASSENSRPNEQFF
clone size: -; V gene: TRBV21-1; J gene: TRBJ2-7; D gene: -; CDR3 DNA: TGTGCCAGCAGCCTCCACCGGGTTAGAGGGGGCAACAACCCTTACGAGCAGTACTTC; CDR3 protein: CASSLHRVRGGNNPYEQYF
clone size: -; V gene: TRBV2; J gene: TRBJ2-7; D gene: -; CDR3 DNA: TGTGCCAGCAGTCCACTAATCGAGCAGTACTTC; CDR3 protein: CASSPLIEQYF
clone size: -; V gene: TRBV27; J gene: TRBJ2-7; D gene: TRBD1; CDR3 DNA: TGTGCCAGCAGGTCCGGACAGGGGGCGCCCACCTTCCACGAGCAGTACTTC; CDR3 protein: CASRSGQGAPTFHEQYF
clone size: -; V gene: TRBV28; J gene: TRBJ2-1; D gene: -; CDR3 DNA: TGTGCCAGCAGTTTTATTTGGGGAGAGAACTACAATGAGCAGTTCTTC; CDR3 protein: CASSFIWGENYNEQFF
clone size: -; V gene: TRBV15; J gene: TRBJ2-6; D gene: -; CDR3 DNA: TGTGCCACCAGGGAGGGGGCGGGGGGGGCCAACGTCCTGACTTTC; CDR3 protein: CATREGAGGANVLTF
clone size: -; V gene: TRBV2; J gene: TRBJ2-7; D gene: -; CDR3 DNA: TGTGCCAGCAGGAGAGGGAGATCCTACGAGCAGTACTTC; CDR3 protein: CASRRGRSYEQYF
clone size: -; V gene: TRBV10-1; J gene: TRBJ2-3; D gene: TRBD2; CDR3 DNA: TGCGCCAGCCGGCCCGGACTAGCGGGAACAGATACGCAGTATTTT; CDR3 protein: CASRPGLAGTDTQYF
clone size: -; V gene: TRBV6-5; J gene: TRBJ2-7; D gene: -; CDR3 DNA: TGTGCCAGCAGCGGACAGGCGATGGGGGGAGGCCAGTACTTC; CDR3 protein: CASSGQAMGGGQYF
clone size: -; V gene: TRBV6-6; J gene: TRBJ2-1; D gene: TRBD1; CDR3 DNA: TGTGCCAGCAGGCCGCCGGGACAGGGTACCAATGAGCAGTTCTTC; CDR3 protein: CASRPPGQGTNEQFF
clone size: -; V gene: TRBV28; J gene: TRBJ1-2; D gene: -; CDR3 DNA: TGTGCCAGTCTGATAGCTGGATCCCGCTCTAACTATGGCTACACCTTC; CDR3 protein: CASLIAGSRSNYGYTF
clone size: -; V gene: TRBV5-4; J gene: TRBJ1-1; D gene: TRBD1; CDR3 DNA: TGTGCCAGCAGCTTACGACAGGGATACACTGAAGCTTTCTTT; CDR3 protein: CASSLRQGYTEAFF
clone size: -; V gene: TRBV9; J gene: TRBJ2-2; D gene: TRBD1; CDR3 DNA: TGTGCCAGCAGCAGGACAGGGGGCGCCGGGGAGCTGTTTTTT; CDR3 protein: CASSRTGGAGELFF
clone size: -; V gene: TRBV19; J gene: TRBJ2-5; D gene: TRBD2; CDR3 DNA: TGTGCCAGTAGTTCCACTAGCGGGGGGCAAGAGACCCAGTACTTC; CDR3 protein: CASSSTSGGQETQYF
clone size: -; V gene: TRBV6-5; J gene: TRBJ2-6; D gene: TRBD1; CDR3 DNA: TGTGCCAGCAGTTACCCCGACAGGGACGGGGCCAACGTCCTGACTTTC; CDR3 protein: CASSYPDRDGANVLTF
clone size: -; V gene: TRBV9; J gene: TRBJ2-5; D gene: TRBD1; CDR3 DNA: TGTGCCAGCAGCGTATGGGACAGGGCAGAGACCCAGTACTTC; CDR3 protein: CASSVWDRAETQYF